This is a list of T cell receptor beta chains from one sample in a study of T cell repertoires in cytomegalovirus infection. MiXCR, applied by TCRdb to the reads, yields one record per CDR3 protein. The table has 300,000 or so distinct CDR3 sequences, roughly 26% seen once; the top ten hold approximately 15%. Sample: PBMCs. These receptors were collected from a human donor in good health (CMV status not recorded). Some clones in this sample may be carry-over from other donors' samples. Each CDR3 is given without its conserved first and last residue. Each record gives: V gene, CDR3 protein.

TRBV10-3 AISPQRQGTDTQY
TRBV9 ASSVGQGVSGTEAF
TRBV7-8 ASSKRLSESNQPQH
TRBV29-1 SVEDTPAAGQY
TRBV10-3 AISETDGGAF
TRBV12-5 ASGTGRDQPQH
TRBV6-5 ASSGSGIDRNEQF
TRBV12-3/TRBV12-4 ASSNRDLWY
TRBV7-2 ASSFLDRFNTEAF
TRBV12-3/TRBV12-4 ASRNHSSYEQY
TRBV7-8 ASSLGHPNTGELF
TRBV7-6 ASSFGGANVPT
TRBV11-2 ASSVEDTGELF
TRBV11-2 ASSLDLKKNIQY
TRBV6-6 ASRKLAASYNEQF
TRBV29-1 SVVLRDIFQETQY
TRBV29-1 SVGAAGGSEQY
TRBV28 ASSSLAGGEDTQY
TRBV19 AMRQGGQPQH
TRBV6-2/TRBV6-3 ASRRQGMRSNQPQH
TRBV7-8 ASSIGGQVRFNQPQH
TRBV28 ASSPTTGGASPLH
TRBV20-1 SAAQAGEENIQY
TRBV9 ASSVAAGGIYEQY
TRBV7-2 ASSLTRTGEAF
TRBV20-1 SARPGLAPQETQY
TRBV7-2 ASSLTPGQSYGYT
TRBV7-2 ASSLGGDREDEQY
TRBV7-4 ASEDRASEAF
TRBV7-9 ASSPHGILDVLT
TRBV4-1 ASSQGGSSNYGYT
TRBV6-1 ASSARDLGQPQH
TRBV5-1 ASSLSGTTKYNEQF
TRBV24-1 ATSMQGNTEAF
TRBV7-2 ASSLDLRGNQPQH
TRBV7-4 ASSLLAGGQYNEQF
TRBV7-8 ASSLSYDYGYT
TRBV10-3 AISDRVDAEAF
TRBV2 ASSEIGTSVFQY
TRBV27 ASSFVGTVNPEAF
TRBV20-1 SARTLYSNQPQH
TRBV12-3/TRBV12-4 ASRTGHNEQF
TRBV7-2 ASSSGSRSTGDTQY
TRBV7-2 ASGQPQH
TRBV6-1 ASAGPSGTISYEQY
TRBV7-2 ASSLSGNSYEQY
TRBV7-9 ASSLGIGQQY
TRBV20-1 SARDMASAASGANVLT
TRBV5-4 ASSLYGTGASGNTIY
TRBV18 ASSPPRKTQY
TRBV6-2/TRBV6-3 ASSYSGRFVDTEAF
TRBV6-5 ASSIDGLNTEAF
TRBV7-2 ASSPEPGLAGGRTYNEQF
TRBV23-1 ASSQSGTSNTEAF
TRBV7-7 ASSQDRRGYGYT